This TCR beta chain comes out of a study of graft-versus-host responses after intestinal transplantation. Study in general: Each transplant was multivisceral, liver-intestinal, or isolated intestinal. For approximately 3 years after anti-thymocyte globulin induction, all recipients took tacrolimus and steroids. Findings and caveats of the study: There was an association between peak levels of circulating GvH clones and early post-transplant HvG declines. Patients who carried graft-donor T cell macrochimerism also had high graft-versus-host to host-versus-graft clonal ratios in their allografts.

The data were produced by immunoSEQ multiplex PCR, yet TCRdb's version contains in-frame clones alone and is incomplete. The data contain about 89,000 clones, more than 90% of them singletons. Details on this clone: Its antigen is unknown.

The CDR3 covers 15 residues. Germline V gene sequence: CDR1 MNHEY, CDR2 SVGAGI. The V and J ends lost 2 bases and 4 bases respectively, with 14 bases between them. Sequenced material: unstimulated CD4+ T cells sorted from spleen or lymph node cells, taken before intestinal transplant. The sequence derives from a human donor who received an intestinal transplant. The J gene is TRBJ1-2, the V gene TRBV6-5; D is ambiguous. The CDR3 loop is CASSYALGALYGYTF. CDR3 coding DNA: TGTGCCAGCAGTTACGCCCTGGGAGCGCTCTATGGCTACACCTTC.